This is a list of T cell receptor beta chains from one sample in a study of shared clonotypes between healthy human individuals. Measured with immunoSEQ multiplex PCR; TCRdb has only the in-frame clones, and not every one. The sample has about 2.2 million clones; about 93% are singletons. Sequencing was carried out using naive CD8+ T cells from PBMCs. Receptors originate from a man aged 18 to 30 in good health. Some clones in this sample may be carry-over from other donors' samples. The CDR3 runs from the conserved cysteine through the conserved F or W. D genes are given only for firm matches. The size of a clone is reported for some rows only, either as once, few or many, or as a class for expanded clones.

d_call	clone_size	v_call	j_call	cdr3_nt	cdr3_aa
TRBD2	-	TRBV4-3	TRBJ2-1	TGCGCCAGCAGCCAAGGTGGGACTAGAGGCAATGAGCAGTTCTTC	CASSQGGTRGNEQFF
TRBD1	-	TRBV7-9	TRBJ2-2	TGTGCCAGCAGCTTATGGACAGGGGGTCCCGGGGAGCTGTTTTTT	CASSLWTGGPGELFF
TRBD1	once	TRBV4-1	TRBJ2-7	TGCGCCAGCAGCCAAGTCCTCGGGACAGCAGCCTACGAGCAGTACTTC	CASSQVLGTAAYEQYF
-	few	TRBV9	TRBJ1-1	TGTGCCAGCAGCGAGCCCCCTGAAGCTTTCTTT	CASSEPPEAFF
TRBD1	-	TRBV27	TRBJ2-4	TGTGCCAGCAGTCTCACTTCCGGGACAGGGGGCGAAAACATTCAGTACTTC	CASSLTSGTGGENIQYF
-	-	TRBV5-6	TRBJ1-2	TGTGCCAGCAGCCTGGGCGGAGTAGATGGCTACACCTTC	CASSLGGVDGYTF
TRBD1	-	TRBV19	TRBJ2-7	TGTGCCAGTGCAAACTACGGGACAGACGAGCAGTACTTC	CASANYGTDEQYF
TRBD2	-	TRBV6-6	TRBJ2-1	TGTGCCAGCAGTTACCCCGGGACTAGCGGAGTCAATGAGCAGTTCTTC	CASSYPGTSGVNEQFF
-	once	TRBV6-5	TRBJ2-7	TGTGCCAGCAGTTATGGGCAGGGACCCTACGAGCAGTACTTC	CASSYGQGPYEQYF
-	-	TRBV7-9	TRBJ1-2	TGTGCCAGCAGCTTAGGATTGAGTGACTACACCTTC	CASSLGLSDYTF
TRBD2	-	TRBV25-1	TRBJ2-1	TGTGCCAGCAGTGAGAGTAGCGGGAAAGGCGAGCAGTTCTTC	CASSESSGKGEQFF
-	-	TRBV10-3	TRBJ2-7	TGTGCCATCAGTGGGACTGCGAGCTCCTACGAGCAGTACTTC	CAISGTASSYEQYF
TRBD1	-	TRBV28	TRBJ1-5	TGTGCCAGCAGTTTATCATCTCTACAGGGGAATCATCAGCCCCAGCATTTT	CASSLSSLQGNHQPQHF
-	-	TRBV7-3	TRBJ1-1	TGTGCCAGCAGCTTAATCCGAAGGGCGAACACTGAAGCTTTCTTT	CASSLIRRANTEAFF
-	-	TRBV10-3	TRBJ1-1	TGTGCCATCAGTGAGTCAGGGTTTATCATGAACACTGAAGCTTTCTTT	CAISESGFIMNTEAFF
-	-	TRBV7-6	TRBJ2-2	TGTGCCAGCAGCTTTCGAGCGACCGGGGAGCTGTTTTTT	CASSFRATGELFF